The following is a T cell receptor beta chain sequence with its context. Its matching antigen is unknown. This sample was taken from a study of shared clonotypes between healthy human individuals. General study findings and limits: Represented genetic and exposure-history diversity was restricted by having few donors.

CD45RA-negative memory and CD45RA+ naive subsets were split from the CD4+ cells. TCRdb's copy holds only in-frame clones and misses some; the assay was immunoSEQ multiplex PCR. The table lists around 2.1 million clones, more than 90% of them singletons. V was pared by 4 bases and J by 2 bases, with 5 bases of the junction left unmatched. Germline lookup yields CDR1 SGHDN and CDR2 FVKESK. The length of the CDR3 is 16 residues. The rearrangement links TRBV14 to TRBJ2-2; 9 nucleotides line up with TRBD1. Sequencing used naive CD4+ T cells sorted from blood. Stated subset: CD45RA+ positively selected. The source is a man aged 18 to 35 in good health. The CDR3 sequence: CASSPTGGVNTGELFF. DNA of the CDR3: TGTGCCAGCAGCCCGACAGGGGGGGTCAACACCGGGGAGCTGTTTTTT.